The source of this TCR beta chain is a study of CD8 T cells in Susac syndrome. Random hexamers were used to reverse transcribe the RNA input (0.5 to 1 ug). From the immunoSEQ multiplex PCR reads, TCRdb called clonotypes with MiXCR, one entry per CDR3 protein. The sample contains approximately 190,000 distinct CDR3 sequences, nearly 97% of which appear only once. From germline, CDR1 is MNHEY and CDR2 SVGAGI. There are 17 residues in the CDR3. V lost 2 bases and J 0 bases, leaving 15 bases between the germline ends. Input material: CD4+ T cells from PBMCs. The gene calls are TRBV6-5 and TRBJ2-3; tentative D call: TRBD1 (6 bases). This TCR derives from a human donor with Susac syndrome. The CDR3 nucleotides read TGTGCCAGCAGTTACGGTCAGGGGAGCTCTAGCACAGATACGCAGTATTTT. Translated, it gives CASSYGQGSSSTDTQYF.